Below, 3 T cell receptor beta chains from the same sample are listed, as sequenced in a study of vaccination effects on CD4 cells after COVID-19. The repertoire was sequenced with immunoSEQ multiplex PCR; TCRdb's copy has only in-frame clones and lacks some. The sample yields tens of thousands of clones, just under 75% seen once. In the ViraFEST assay, antigen-specific CD4+ clonotypes were identified by expansion after peptide-pool stimulation. Subsequent to 10 days of culture, CD4+ T cells were isolated. The person acquired a PCR-confirmed SARS-CoV-2 infection between March and December 2020. These receptors lack a known antigen. The sample was CD4+ T cells from PBMCs cultured with a peptide pool, taken before COVID-19 vaccination. Source of these receptors: a human donor who had a prior SARS-CoV-2 infection.

The chain uses TRBV27 and TRBJ1-5; 12 nucleotides line up with TRBD1. The CDR3 covers 15 residues. J gave up 6 bases and V 10 bases, and 10 bases lay outside the gene matches. CDR1 is MNHEY, CDR2 SMNVEV, per germline (reference sequence). CDR3 amino acids: CATPRGTGGTQPQHF. As DNA, the CDR3 is TGTGCCACCCCTAGGGGGACAGGGGGCACTCAGCCCCAGCATTTT.

The chain uses TRBV15 and TRBJ1-1, with a weak D call TRBD1 (5 bases). CDR3 size: 15 residues. V was trimmed by 4 bases and J by 0 bases, leaving 12 bases between them. Germline CDR1 and CDR2: LNHNV and YYDKDF (reference sequence). CDR3 bases: TGTGCCACCAGCAAGGGGAGAGCTATGAACACTGAAGCTTTCTTT. It encodes CATSKGRAMNTEAFF.

J is TRBJ1-2 and V is TRBV20-1; D gene unclear. The ends were cut back, 3 bases at V and 0 bases at J, with 11 bases in the middle. Per the germline V gene, CDR1 is DFQATT and CDR2 is SNEGSKA (reference sequence). CDR3 length equals 14 residues. The CDR3 spells CSASHQVPNYGYTF. For the CDR3, the DNA is TGCAGTGCTAGTCATCAGGTTCCTAACTATGGCTACACCTTC.